Following are 7 T cell receptor beta chains from one sample sequenced in a study of blood T cell repertoires in COVID-19 (dated by TCRdb to 2019 to 2021). Libraries were prepared through the immunoSEQ multiplex PCR assay. This immuneACCESS table, as held by TCRdb, lists in-frame sequences with V and J called but not all clones. Of the missing ones, under half trace to an unresolved V gene in checked studies; the others have no known cause. In this sample the table shows 300,000 to 400,000 clones, over 80% of which occur a single time. The ten largest clonotypes hold 9.5% to 10% of the sample. Sequenced sample: peripheral blood. Receptors were obtained from a man aged 25 to 40 with COVID-19, enrolled during active disease.

The chain couples TRBV19 to TRBJ2-2; 10 bases agree with TRBD2. V gave up 7 bases and J gave up 4 bases; unmatched junction bases: 6. Germline V gene sequence: CDR1 LNHDA, CDR2 SQIVND (reference sequence). This CDR3 is 15 amino acids long. Here the CDR3 reads CASNSLAGATGELFF. The CDR3 DNA reads TGTGCCAGTAACAGCCTAGCGGGGGCCACCGGGGAGCTGTTTTTT.

The CDR3 region has the DNA TGTGCCAGCAGCTTAGAAGGGGTTGGCTACACCTTC. Protein product: CASSLEGVGYTF. This chain links TRBV11-3 with TRBJ1-2, with D possibly matching TRBD1 (5 bases). This CDR3 is built from 12 residues. From germline, CDR1 is SGHNT and CDR2 YENEEA. With 0 bases removed from V and 7 bases from J, the gap between germline ends came to 6 bases.

Points on this clone: Different DNA sequences within this sample yield the same CDR3. This chain joins TRBV5-1 and TRBJ1-3; 7 nucleotides match TRBD1. The CDR3 is made up of 15 amino acids. From germline, CDR1 is SGHRS and CDR2 YFSETQ. Losses at the gene ends were 2 bases for V and 0 bases for J; bases not matched to a gene: 2. CDR3 region: CASSLTGDSGNTIYF. For the CDR3, the DNA is TGCGCCAGCAGCTTAACAGGGGACTCTGGAAACACCATATATTTT.

This clone was seen a single time. The chain links TRBV5-4 to TRBJ2-2; D might be TRBD1 (6 bases). CDR1 SGHNT and CDR2 YYREEE come from the germline V gene (reference sequence). CDR3 length: 17 residues. V was pared by 1 base and J by 2 bases, with 15 bases between. DNA for the CDR3: TGTGCCAGCAGCTTGTCGAACCTAGGGGGAAACACCGGGGAGCTGTTTTTT. Its protein product is CASSLSNLGGNTGELFF.

J is TRBJ2-1 and V is TRBV7-2, with 7 bases lining up with TRBD2. CDR3 size: 12 residues. Germline loops: CDR1 SGHTA, CDR2 FQGNSA. Germline trimming cut 6 bases from V and 8 bases from J; bases unmatched to any gene: 4. CDR3 in amino acids: CASSYTSDEQFF. The CDR3 DNA is TGTGCCAGCAGTTATACTAGCGATGAGCAGTTCTTC.

V and J are TRBV11-2 and TRBJ1-1; 7 positions match TRBD1. This CDR3 has 14 residues. CDR1 is SGHAT, CDR2 FQNNGV, per germline. V dropped 5 bases and J dropped 3; count of bases not matched to a gene: 6. CDR3 in amino acids: CASSKGAWDTEAFF. CDR3 sequence (DNA): TGTGCCAGCAGCAAGGGGGCGTGGGACACTGAAGCTTTCTTT.

The CDR3 region has the DNA TGCGCCAGCAGCAGGGACAGAACTTCTGGAAACACCATATATTTT. This gives the protein CASSRDRTSGNTIYF. The V gene is TRBV5-1, the J gene TRBJ1-3; 7 nucleotides match TRBD1. Germline assignment: CDR1 SGHRS and CDR2 YFSETQ. After removal of 4 bases from V and 1 base from J, the junction contained 5 bases not matched to a gene. This CDR3 is built from 15 residues. The whole variable domain, filled in from reference TRBV5-1 and TRBJ1-3, reads KAGVTQTPRYLIKTRGQQVTLSCSPISGHRSVSWYQQTPGQGLQFLFEYFSETQRNKGNFPGRFSGRQFSNSRSEMNVSTLELGDSALYLCASSRDRTSGNTIYFGEGSWLTVV.